This is a list of T cell receptor beta chains from one sample in a study of T-cell memory formation after mild COVID-19. TCRdb called the 5' RACE reads again in MiXCR, with one record for every CDR3 protein. The sample records about 310,000 distinct CDR3 sequences, approximately 19% being singletons. Material: PBMCs or a T cell subset sorted from them (not recorded which). The receptors come from a man between 18 and 35 years old who had mild COVID-19 (a few samples of this study predate the infection). Cell type and time point are not known. Both conserved end residues are part of each CDR3. D genes are given only for firm matches. Size values are once, few and many counts, or a class for expanded clones, and some rows have none.

TRBV6-2/TRBV6-3	TRBD2	TRBJ2-4	-	TGTGCCAGCTTCGAGGCGGGGGGGCGCATTCAGTACTTC	CASFEAGGRIQYF
TRBV7-2	-	TRBJ2-5	few	TGTGCCAGCAGCATGCCGGCGCAAGAGACCCAGTACTTC	CASSMPAQETQYF
TRBV9	TRBD2	TRBJ2-1	-	TGTGCCAGCAGCCCTTACTCGCGGGGGGGCGGTGAGCAGTTCTTC	CASSPYSRGGGEQFF
TRBV2	TRBD1	TRBJ2-7	many	TGTGCCAGCAGCCTAGACAGGGATCTTAAAAAGCAGTACTTC	CASSLDRDLKKQYF
TRBV7-8	TRBD2	TRBJ2-1	medium-sized	TGTGCCAGCAGCTTCGGGACTAGCGTCTTGATCTCCCAGTTCTTC	CASSFGTSVLISQFF
TRBV4-3	-	TRBJ2-7	few	TGCGCCAGCAGCCGAGACACTCTCCTTGGAGAGCAGTACTTC	CASSRDTLLGEQYF
TRBV5-1	-	TRBJ2-4	few	TGCGCCAGCAGCTTGGTAGGGGCTAATCCCATTCAGTACTTC	CASSLVGANPIQYF
TRBV7-9	-	TRBJ2-5	few	TGTGCCAGCAGCCCGATGGGGGGCTATCAAGAGACCCAGTACTTC	CASSPMGGYQETQYF
TRBV6-5	-	TRBJ2-4	-	TGTGCCAGCAGTTTCCATCAGGGCTCCAAAAACATTCAGTACTTC	CASSFHQGSKNIQYF
TRBV7-9	-	TRBJ2-2	-	TGTGCCAGCAGCTTAGCGCCAGCAGGGCTCACCGGGGAGCTGTTTTTT	CASSLAPAGLTGELFF
TRBV3-1	TRBD1	TRBJ2-7	few	TGTGCCAGCAGCCCGCGAAGGACAGGGACGAACGAGCAGTACTTC	CASSPRRTGTNEQYF
TRBV4-1	-	TRBJ2-5	-	TGCGCCAGCAGCCAAAACGGAGAGACCCAGTACTTC	CASSQNGETQYF
TRBV4-1	TRBD1	TRBJ1-5	few	TGCGCCAGCAGCCAAGATGAGGACAGGTCCAATCAGCCCCAGCATTTT	CASSQDEDRSNQPQHF
TRBV4-1	-	TRBJ1-6	few	TGCGCCAGCAGCCGAGGGGGGACCTATAATTCACCCCTCCACTTT	CASSRGGTYNSPLHF
TRBV7-6	-	TRBJ2-3	-	TGTGCCAGCAGCCCAGCACTGGGGGATACGCAGTATTTT	CASSPALGDTQYF
TRBV2	-	TRBJ2-5	-	TGTGCCAGCAGTGTTCGGGCAGAAGAGACCCAGTACTTC	CASSVRAEETQYF
TRBV5-6	-	TRBJ2-5	many	TGTGCCAGCAGCTTTGGGGACATATACCAAGAGACCCAGTACTTC	CASSFGDIYQETQYF
TRBV6-1	-	TRBJ2-1	-	TGTGCCAGCAGTGATGGACTGAGCTCCTACAATGAGCAGTTCTTC	CASSDGLSSYNEQFF
TRBV7-2	-	TRBJ2-4	-	TGTGCCAGCAGCTTAGTCGCGGGCCTCCTAGTTAAAAACATTCAGTACTTC	CASSLVAGLLVKNIQYF
TRBV7-6	-	TRBJ2-5	-	TGTGCCAGCAGCTTAGATCGTTTCGCAGTTTTACAGACCCAGTACTTC	CASSLDRFAVLQTQYF
TRBV6-5	-	TRBJ1-6	few	TGTGCCAGCAGTTATACAGGAGAAGGCTCACCCCTCCACTTT	CASSYTGEGSPLHF
TRBV29-1	TRBD2	TRBJ2-1	-	TGCATGACTAGCAGACACAATGAGCAGTTCTTC	CMTSRHNEQFF
TRBV6-2/TRBV6-3	-	TRBJ2-3	-	TGTGCCAGCAGTTACTCGCGGGGGCCTAGCACAGATACGCAGTATTTT	CASSYSRGPSTDTQYF
TRBV5-5	-	TRBJ2-2	many	TGTGCCAGCAGCCTCGGGACGGTCCCCGGGGAGCTGTTTTTT	CASSLGTVPGELFF
TRBV5-4	-	TRBJ2-5	few	TGTGCCAGCAGCTTGGAGGCCCAAGAGACCCAGTACTTC	CASSLEAQETQYF
TRBV6-2/TRBV6-3	-	TRBJ2-4	-	TGTGCCAGCAGGTCTCGTAGGCTAGCCAAAAACATTCAGTACTTC	CASRSRRLAKNIQYF
TRBV29-1	-	TRBJ2-2	many	TGCAGCGCCTTTCACGGGGAGCTGTTTTTT	CSAFHGELFF
TRBV4-1	-	TRBJ2-3	few	TGCGCCAGCAGCCCTACTCCGGGGCCCCGGGCCACAGATACGCAGTATTTT	CASSPTPGPRATDTQYF
TRBV27	-	TRBJ1-5	few	TGTGCCAGCAGTGCCTCGGGGGTGTTTAATCAGCCCCAGCATTTT	CASSASGVFNQPQHF
TRBV5-1	-	TRBJ2-7	few	TGCGCCAGCAGCTTGTCCCCAGGGCCCTACGAGCAGTACTTC	CASSLSPGPYEQYF
TRBV9	TRBD2	TRBJ2-3	-	TGTGCCAGCAGCGTTCACGGGACTACCCGCACAGATACGCAGTATTTT	CASSVHGTTRTDTQYF
TRBV7-8	-	TRBJ2-3	-	TGTGCCAGCAGCCATTGGGGAGATACGCAGTATTTT	CASSHWGDTQYF
TRBV4-3	-	TRBJ2-3	few	TGCGCCAGCAGCCAAGTTGCCCTAAGGGGCCTCACAGATACGCAGTATTTT	CASSQVALRGLTDTQYF
TRBV5-1	-	TRBJ2-2	-	TGCGCCAGCGGGACCGGATCTTACACCGGGGAGCTGTTTTTT	CASGTGSYTGELFF
TRBV6-1	-	TRBJ2-1	-	TGTGCCAGCAGTGGCAGGGAGGTTTACAATGAGCAGTTCTTC	CASSGREVYNEQFF
TRBV10-3	-	TRBJ1-2	few	TGTGCCATCAGTGAGGGTGAACGGGGCTACACCTTC	CAISEGERGYTF
TRBV24-1	-	TRBJ2-2	-	TGTGCCACCAGTGATGGAAGCGCCCTGGACTCGTCTTCCGGGGAGCTGTTTTTT	CATSDGSALDSSSGELFF
TRBV9	-	TRBJ1-3	few	TGTGCCAGCAGCGTATCCCCCAAAGGTGGCGGGGGAAACACCATATATTTT	CASSVSPKGGGGNTIYF
TRBV7-6	TRBD1	TRBJ1-2	-	TGTGCCAGCAGCCTTTCGGACAGGGTAGGCAGCCGGTACAATAACTATGGCTACACCTTC	CASSLSDRVGSRYNNYGYTF
TRBV3-1	TRBD2	TRBJ2-7	-	TGTGACAGCAGCCCCGGGGAGGGACCCTACGAGCAGTACTTC	CDSSPGEGPYEQYF
TRBV12-3/TRBV12-4	TRBD2	TRBJ2-3	few	TGTGCCAGCAGTCCAGATATTATTTACACTAGCGGCACAGATACGCAGTATTTT	CASSPDIIYTSGTDTQYF
TRBV4-3	-	TRBJ2-2	few	TGCGCCAGCAGCCAACCCCCGGCGAGGGGGGCCACCGGGGAGCTGTTTTTT	CASSQPPARGATGELFF
TRBV6-1	-	TRBJ1-2	-	TGTGCCAGCAGTCCCGAAAATCAGGGCTATGGCTACACCTTC	CASSPENQGYGYTF
TRBV6-1	TRBD1	TRBJ2-7	-	TGTGCCAGCAGTCCCGGGACAGGGGGCGTCCAGCAGTACTTC	CASSPGTGGVQQYF
TRBV6-2/TRBV6-3	TRBD1	TRBJ2-7	-	TGTGCCAGCGCGAAGGGGGCCGGGGAGCAGTACTTC	CASAKGAGEQYF
TRBV7-2	-	TRBJ2-1	few	TGTGCCAGCAGCTTAGTCGTCCGGGAGCAGTTCTTC	CASSLVVREQFF
TRBV6-6	TRBD1	TRBJ2-7	few	TGTGCCAGCAGACAGGGGGCCTCCTACGAGCAGTACTTC	CASRQGASYEQYF
TRBV6-5	-	TRBJ2-7	-	TGTGCCAGCAGTTCGGGGTCAGGGATCCACGAGCAGTACTTC	CASSSGSGIHEQYF
TRBV5-1	-	TRBJ2-7	many	TGCGCCAGCAACCTCGGTGGGGTATCCTACGAGCAGTACTTC	CASNLGGVSYEQYF
TRBV5-1	-	TRBJ2-6	-	TGCGCCAGCAGCTTGGTAATTTCGGGCGGAACCTCTGGGGCCAACGTCCTGACTTTC	CASSLVISGGTSGANVLTF
TRBV29-1	TRBD1	TRBJ1-2	few	TGCAGCGTTGATGAACAGGGGTACTATGGCTACACCTTC	CSVDEQGYYGYTF